This is a list of T cell receptor beta chains from one sample in a study of T-cell reconstitution after alpha-beta-depleted transplantation in children. TCRdb re-analysed the PCR reads in MiXCR, keeping a single row per CDR3 protein. Of 190,000 or so distinct CDR3 sequences listed, less than 8% were seen once; the top ten hold about 2.9%. Sequenced material: PBMCs from the stem cell graft donor, taken from the stem cell graft. These receptors originate from a human donor who donated a stem cell graft to a child with Wiskott-Aldrich syndrome. Each CDR3 is given with its conserved first and last residue. Each record gives: J gene, clone size, V gene, D gene, CDR3 protein, CDR3 DNA. D genes are given only for firm matches. Rows may omit the clone size; those that give it use once, few, many or a size class.

>TRBJ2-7|.|TRBV18|.
CASSPPAAGSYEQYF
TGTGCCAGCTCACCACCGGCGGCTGGATCCTACGAGCAGTACTTC
>TRBJ1-1|many|TRBV29-1|.
CCASRAGSNTEAFF
TGCTGCGCCAGCCGGGCCGGATCGAACACTGAAGCTTTCTTT
>TRBJ1-2|few|TRBV25-1|.
CASSEYGAPEGYTF
TGTGCCAGCAGTGAATATGGGGCCCCCGAGGGCTACACCTTC
>TRBJ2-7|.|TRBV28|.
CASSFTFVREQYF
TGTGCCAGCAGTTTTACGTTCGTAAGGGAGCAGTACTTC
>TRBJ1-5|many|TRBV12-3/TRBV12-4|.
CASSLYYRVSSNQPQHF
TGTGCCAGCAGTTTATACTACAGGGTGTCCAGCAATCAGCCCCAGCATTTT
>TRBJ2-5|many|TRBV29-1|.
CSVSRQAGETQYF
TGCAGCGTTTCGAGACAGGCAGGAGAGACCCAGTACTTC
>TRBJ2-5|many|TRBV29-1|TRBD1
CSVRTGGETQYF
TGCAGCGTTAGGACAGGGGGAGAGACCCAGTACTTC
>TRBJ1-5|many|TRBV7-2|.
CASSLAFGNNQPQHF
TGTGCCAGCAGCTTAGCGTTCGGTAACAATCAGCCCCAGCATTTT
>TRBJ1-1|many|TRBV6-5|TRBD1
CASSYDRGLTGTEAFF
TGTGCCAGCAGTTACGACAGGGGACTCACGGGCACTGAAGCTTTCTTT
>TRBJ2-3|many|TRBV24-1|.
CATSETTWDTTQYF
TGTGCCACCAGTGAAACCACTTGGGACACCACGCAGTATTTT
>TRBJ1-1|many|TRBV7-6|.
CASSLVLGPPTEAFF
TGTGCCAGCAGCTTAGTGCTGGGGCCCCCCACTGAAGCTTTCTTT
>TRBJ1-2|many|TRBV7-2|.
CASSTMPSYGYTF
TGTGCCAGCAGCACAATGCCGTCCTATGGCTACACCTTC
>TRBJ1-1|few|TRBV6-5|.
CASSWRGKGDTEAFF
TGTGCCAGCAGTTGGAGGGGTAAGGGGGACACTGAAGCTTTCTTT
>TRBJ2-3|many|TRBV12-3/TRBV12-4|TRBD1
CASSDGQGGTDTQYF
TGTGCCAGCAGCGATGGACAGGGTGGCACAGATACGCAGTATTTT
>TRBJ2-7|few|TRBV19|.
CASSMGGRGHLYYEQYF
TGTGCCAGTAGTATGGGGGGCAGGGGACACCTTTACTACGAGCAGTACTTC
>TRBJ2-1|many|TRBV12-3/TRBV12-4|TRBD2
CASSSLGTSGIVRDNEQFF
TGTGCCAGCAGTTCCCTCGGGACTAGCGGGATCGTCCGCGACAATGAGCAGTTCTTC
>TRBJ2-1|many|TRBV12-3/TRBV12-4|TRBD2
CASRPSGGSYNEQFF
TGTGCCAGCAGGCCAAGCGGGGGCTCCTACAATGAGCAGTTCTTC
>TRBJ2-3|few|TRBV18|.
CASSPYNLRTLSGDTQYF
TGTGCCAGCTCACCATATAATCTAAGGACTCTTAGCGGAGATACGCAGTATTTT
>TRBJ2-2|many|TRBV20-1|TRBD2
CSASRSAGGAGELFF
TGCAGTGCTAGTAGATCGGCGGGAGGCGCCGGGGAGCTGTTTTTT
>TRBJ2-3|.|TRBV18|TRBD1
CASSQKGTGKVDTQYF
TGTGCCAGCTCTCAAAAAGGGACAGGGAAGGTAGATACGCAGTATTTT
>TRBJ1-2|.|TRBV7-8|TRBD1
CASSLANWDRKFYGYTF
TGTGCCAGCAGCTTAGCGAACTGGGACAGGAAATTCTATGGCTACACCTTC
>TRBJ1-6|many|TRBV20-1|TRBD1
CSARDQVVRQGGSPLHF
TGCAGTGCTAGAGATCAGGTGGTACGACAGGGAGGATCACCCCTCCACTTT
>TRBJ2-2|.|TRBV5-1|TRBD2
CASGLEDSGRAYNGELFF
TGCGCCAGCGGACTCGAGGATAGCGGGAGGGCCTATAACGGGGAGCTGTTTTTT
>TRBJ2-5|few|TRBV5-1|.
CASSLDSLPATQYF
TGCGCCAGCAGCTTGGACAGCCTGCCCGCGACCCAGTACTTC
>TRBJ2-1|many|TRBV24-1|TRBD2
CATSDGTSGSLSSYNEQFF
TGTGCCACCAGTGACGGGACTAGCGGGAGTCTCAGCTCCTACAATGAGCAGTTCTTC
>TRBJ1-1|many|TRBV5-1|.
CASSFTEDSEAFF
TGCGCCAGCAGCTTTACAGAGGACTCTGAAGCTTTCTTT
>TRBJ1-1|many|TRBV10-3|TRBD1
CATHRGGLNTEAFF
TGTGCCACCCACAGGGGGGGGTTGAACACTGAAGCTTTCTTT
>TRBJ2-1|.|TRBV6-1|TRBD2
CASSVELAGVGGQFF
TGTGCCAGCAGTGTAGAACTAGCGGGAGTAGGAGGGCAGTTCTTC
>TRBJ2-4|many|TRBV29-1|.
CSVTGTKNIQYF
TGCAGCGTCACAGGGACCAAAAACATTCAGTACTTC
>TRBJ2-7|many|TRBV12-3/TRBV12-4|.
CASSSRAISYEQYF
TGTGCCAGCAGTTCGAGGGCGATCTCCTACGAGCAGTACTTC
>TRBJ1-1|many|TRBV7-6|.
CASSPQTANTEAFF
TGTGCCAGCAGCCCGCAGACAGCAAACACTGAAGCTTTCTTT
>TRBJ2-3|many|TRBV5-1|.
CASSLRALGTDTQYF
TGCGCCAGCAGCTTGAGAGCGCTCGGCACAGATACGCAGTATTTT
>TRBJ2-7|many|TRBV3-1|.
CASSQDRGTSTYEQYF
TGTGCCAGCAGCCAAGATAGGGGGACTTCCACCTACGAGCAGTACTTC
>TRBJ2-3|many|TRBV4-1|TRBD1
CASSLRTGTSTDTQYF
TGCGCCAGCAGCCTTAGGACAGGGACTAGCACAGATACGCAGTATTTT
>TRBJ2-5|many|TRBV14|.
CASSIVIGQETQYF
TGTGCCAGCAGCATCGTTATAGGCCAAGAGACCCAGTACTTC
>TRBJ2-4|many|TRBV18|.
CASSPLRVDTFLIQYF
TGTGCCAGCTCACCCCTTCGGGTTGACACGTTTCTCATTCAGTACTTC
>TRBJ2-1|many|TRBV7-2|TRBD1
CASSLDRGNEQFF
TGTGCCAGCAGCTTAGACAGGGGCAATGAGCAGTTCTTC
>TRBJ1-1|many|TRBV5-1|TRBD1
CASSSDRDTEAFF
TGCGCCAGCAGTTCGGACAGGGACACTGAAGCTTTCTTT
>TRBJ1-1|.|TRBV5-1|.
CASSFAALTEAFF
TGCGCCAGCAGCTTCGCCGCACTTACTGAAGCTTTCTTT
>TRBJ2-7|many|TRBV12-3/TRBV12-4|TRBD1
CASKRRQGGEQYF
TGTGCCAGCAAGAGGCGACAGGGGGGCGAGCAGTACTTC
>TRBJ2-1|few|TRBV11-3|TRBD1
CASSQTGGTPYNEQFF
TGTGCCAGCAGCCAAACAGGGGGGACCCCCTACAATGAGCAGTTCTTC
>TRBJ2-2|many|TRBV7-9|.
CASSLAGPDTGELFF
TGTGCCAGCAGCTTGGCGGGCCCCGACACCGGGGAGCTGTTTTTT
>TRBJ1-2|many|TRBV12-3/TRBV12-4|.
CASSLRGQSPYGYTF
TGTGCCAGCAGTTTACGGGGACAAAGCCCCTATGGCTACACCTTC
>TRBJ2-2|many|TRBV5-1|.
CASSTRGQLGTGELFF
TGCGCCAGCAGCACCCGGGGGCAACTTGGCACCGGGGAGCTGTTTTTT
>TRBJ1-1|many|TRBV5-1|.
CASRTGTQGYTEAFF
TGCGCCAGCAGGACGGGTACGCAGGGGTACACTGAAGCTTTCTTT